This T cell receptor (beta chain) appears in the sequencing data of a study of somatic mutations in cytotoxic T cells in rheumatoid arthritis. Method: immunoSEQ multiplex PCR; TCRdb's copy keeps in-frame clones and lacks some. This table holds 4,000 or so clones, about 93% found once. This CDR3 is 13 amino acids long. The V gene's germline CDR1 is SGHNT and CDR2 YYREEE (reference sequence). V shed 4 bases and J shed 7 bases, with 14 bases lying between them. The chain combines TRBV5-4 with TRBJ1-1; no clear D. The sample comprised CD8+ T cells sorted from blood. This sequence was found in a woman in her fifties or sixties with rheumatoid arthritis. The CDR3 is CASSVLSSGEAFF. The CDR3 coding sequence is TGTGCCAGCAGCGTATTGTCGTCGGGTGAAGCTTTCTTT.